This is a list of T cell receptor beta chains from one sample in a study of tumor-infiltrating lymphocytes in localized non-small cell lung cancer. The data were produced by immunoSEQ multiplex PCR, yet TCRdb's version contains in-frame clones alone and is incomplete. The data hold around 3,800 clones, with around 79% observed a single time. The sequencing sample was made of uninvolved lung tissue not adjacent to the tumor. The receptors shown here come from a human donor with non-small cell lung cancer. CDR3s include the opening cysteine and the closing phenylalanine or tryptophan. D genes are given only for firm matches. Expanded clones get a size class; other rows say once, few or many, or leave the size out.

DNA: TGTGCCAGCAGCCCCTACACAACCTCTAACTATGGCTACACCTTC
CDR3: CASSPYTTSNYGYTF
size: NA
V: TRBV7-9
J: TRBJ1-2
D: NA

DNA: TGTGCCAGCAGCTTTTCCGGGACCTACGAGCAGTACTTC
CDR3: CASSFSGTYEQYF
size: NA
V: TRBV7-8
J: TRBJ2-7
D: NA

DNA: TGCGCCAGCAGCGGGACTAGCGGGGAGCTGTTGAGCACAGATACGCAGTATTTT
CDR3: CASSGTSGELLSTDTQYF
size: NA
V: TRBV5-1
J: TRBJ2-3
D: TRBD2

DNA: TGCGCCAGCAGCCAAGACGGGATGGGCTACACCTTC
CDR3: CASSQDGMGYTF
size: NA
V: TRBV4-3
J: TRBJ1-2
D: NA

DNA: TGCGCCAGCAGCCAAGATGCGCGTGGATACAATGAGCAGTTCTTC
CDR3: CASSQDARGYNEQFF
size: NA
V: TRBV4-1
J: TRBJ2-1
D: NA

DNA: TGTGCCAGCAGCGATACCTACGAGCAGTACTTC
CDR3: CASSDTYEQYF
size: NA
V: TRBV7-2
J: TRBJ2-7
D: NA

DNA: TGTGCCAGCAGCTTGGCAGGGGTCTACGAGCAGTACTTC
CDR3: CASSLAGVYEQYF
size: large
V: TRBV5-4
J: TRBJ2-7
D: NA

DNA: TGCAGCGCCGTCGGGACAGGGGTAACTGAAGCTTTCTTT
CDR3: CSAVGTGVTEAFF
size: NA
V: TRBV29-1
J: TRBJ1-1
D: TRBD1

DNA: TGTGCCAGCAGTCCCGGACTAGCGGTCACAGATACGCAGTATTTT
CDR3: CASSPGLAVTDTQYF
size: NA
V: TRBV6-4
J: TRBJ2-3
D: TRBD2

DNA: TGTGCCTGGAGTTTCCCACTAGTAACTGGGGCCAACGTCCTGACTTTC
CDR3: CAWSFPLVTGANVLTF
size: NA
V: TRBV30
J: TRBJ2-6
D: NA

DNA: TGTGCCTGGAGTAGGTCTAGCGGTTGGGGGACCGGGGAGCTGTTTTTT
CDR3: CAWSRSSGWGTGELFF
size: NA
V: TRBV30
J: TRBJ2-2
D: TRBD2

DNA: TGTGCCAGCAGCTTGGACAAGGCAAACACTGAAGCTTTCTTT
CDR3: CASSLDKANTEAFF
size: NA
V: TRBV5-4
J: TRBJ1-1
D: NA

DNA: TGTGCCAGCAGTTACGGACAGGCCACTGAAGCTTTCTTT
CDR3: CASSYGQATEAFF
size: NA
V: TRBV6-5
J: TRBJ1-1
D: TRBD1

DNA: TGTGCCAGCTCACCTTATCGGACAGTTGTCACTGAAGCTTTCTTT
CDR3: CASSPYRTVVTEAFF
size: once
V: TRBV18
J: TRBJ1-1
D: NA

DNA: TGCAGTGCCGAAGTGTACAATGAGCAGTTCTTC
CDR3: CSAEVYNEQFF
size: NA
V: TRBV20-1
J: TRBJ2-1
D: NA

DNA: TGTGCCAGCTGGGCTAGCGATACAGATACGCAGTATTTT
CDR3: CASWASDTDTQYF
size: NA
V: TRBV6-1
J: TRBJ2-3
D: NA

DNA: TGTGCCAGCAGCCAAGGGGAAAGGGGAGTAGACTACGAGCAGTACTTC
CDR3: CASSQGERGVDYEQYF
size: NA
V: TRBV4-2
J: TRBJ2-7
D: NA

DNA: TGTGCCAGCAGCTTAGCAGGGGAGGGCACTGAAGCTTTCTTT
CDR3: CASSLAGEGTEAFF
size: once
V: TRBV7-2
J: TRBJ1-1
D: NA

DNA: TGTGCCAGCAGCCCGACTAGCGGAGAAGTCGAGACCCAGTACTTC
CDR3: CASSPTSGEVETQYF
size: NA
V: TRBV5-4
J: TRBJ2-5
D: TRBD2

DNA: TGCGCCAGCAGCCAAGAAGCGTCAGGGCTATGGCAATCCTACGAGCAGTACTTC
CDR3: CASSQEASGLWQSYEQYF
size: NA
V: TRBV4-3
J: TRBJ2-7
D: NA

DNA: TGTGCCAGTAGTACTACAGGGTGGAATACGCAGTATTTT
CDR3: CASSTTGWNTQYF
size: NA
V: TRBV19
J: TRBJ2-3
D: NA

DNA: TGTGCCAGCAGCTTGGTAGATCGTCTTACCAACACCGGGGAGCTGTTTTTT
CDR3: CASSLVDRLTNTGELFF
size: NA
V: TRBV5-6
J: TRBJ2-2
D: NA

DNA: TGTGCCAGCAGCGTCCAACAACAAGCAGGCGAGCAGTTCTTC
CDR3: CASSVQQQAGEQFF
size: few
V: TRBV11-2
J: TRBJ2-1
D: NA

DNA: TGCGCCAGCAGCCCCCGGGATTCGGGGGATGAGCAGTTCTTC
CDR3: CASSPRDSGDEQFF
size: NA
V: TRBV5-1
J: TRBJ2-1
D: NA

DNA: TGTGCCAGCAGCTTTGGACTAGTGGTTCTCGAGCAATACTTC
CDR3: CASSFGLVVLEQYF
size: few
V: TRBV5-6
J: TRBJ2-7
D: TRBD2

DNA: TGTGCCAGCAGCTTAGGGGGGGTCCATGAGCAGTTCTTC
CDR3: CASSLGGVHEQFF
size: NA
V: TRBV7-9
J: TRBJ2-1
D: NA

DNA: TGTGCCAGCAGCTTTAGGTCTGGACTCCTCTTCGGGGAGCTGTTTTTT
CDR3: CASSFRSGLLFGELFF
size: large
V: TRBV5-8
J: TRBJ2-2
D: NA

DNA: TGTGCCAGCAGCTTAGATCCCCCGGGCACGGGCAATTCACCCCTCCACTTT
CDR3: CASSLDPPGTGNSPLHF
size: NA
V: TRBV11-2
J: TRBJ1-6
D: NA

DNA: TGTGCCAGCAGCCCCTCCGGGGGTAGCGGGAGTTACGAGCAGTACTTC
CDR3: CASSPSGGSGSYEQYF
size: NA
V: TRBV7-2
J: TRBJ2-7
D: TRBD2

DNA: TGTGCCAGCAGTTATTTGGCAGGGGGCTCCTACGAGCAGTACTTC
CDR3: CASSYLAGGSYEQYF
size: NA
V: TRBV6-5
J: TRBJ2-7
D: TRBD1

DNA: TGTGCCAGCAGAACTCTCTGGACAGGGGGCTTAGAAAAACTGTTTTTT
CDR3: CASRTLWTGGLEKLFF
size: NA
V: TRBV28
J: TRBJ1-4
D: TRBD1

DNA: TGTGCCAGCAGCCGGGTGGCGAACCAGCAGTTCTTC
CDR3: CASSRVANQQFF
size: NA
V: TRBV5-6
J: TRBJ2-1
D: NA

DNA: TGCGCCAGCAGCTTTGCACAGGGTGTCGGCTATGGCTACACCTTC
CDR3: CASSFAQGVGYGYTF
size: NA
V: TRBV5-1
J: TRBJ1-2
D: NA

DNA: TGTGCCAGCAGAGGGGGACGGAATTACAATGAGCAGTTCTTC
CDR3: CASRGGRNYNEQFF
size: NA
V: TRBV7-2
J: TRBJ2-1
D: NA

DNA: TGTGCCAGCAGTGAAATACAGGTTTGGAACACCGGGGAGCTGTTTTTT
CDR3: CASSEIQVWNTGELFF
size: once
V: TRBV2
J: TRBJ2-2
D: NA

DNA: TGTGCCAGCAGCCCCGGACACGATGCTAACTATGGCTACACCTTC
CDR3: CASSPGHDANYGYTF
size: NA
V: TRBV5-6
J: TRBJ1-2
D: NA

DNA: TGTGCCACCAAGCCAGCGAGGATGAACACTGAAGCTTTCTTT
CDR3: CATKPARMNTEAFF
size: NA
V: TRBV7-9
J: TRBJ1-1
D: NA

DNA: TGTGCCAGCAGTGACGGACCCCGGGGGCCCAAAAACATTCAGTACTTC
CDR3: CASSDGPRGPKNIQYF
size: NA
V: TRBV25-1
J: TRBJ2-4
D: NA

DNA: TGTGCCAGCTCTCCCGCAGGGGGAAACATTCAGTACTTC
CDR3: CASSPAGGNIQYF
size: NA
V: TRBV7-3
J: TRBJ2-4
D: TRBD1

DNA: TGTGCCAGTAGTCCCGGACAGGGGAGCACCGAAGCTTTCTTT
CDR3: CASSPGQGSTEAFF
size: NA
V: TRBV19
J: TRBJ1-1
D: TRBD1

DNA: TGTGCCAGCAGGGTAAGCGGTAGCGGGAGCGATGAGCAGTTCTTC
CDR3: CASRVSGSGSDEQFF
size: NA
V: TRBV6-6
J: TRBJ2-1
D: TRBD2

DNA: TGTGCCAGCAGCCCGTATGGGCCGAACACTGAAGCTTTCTTT
CDR3: CASSPYGPNTEAFF
size: NA
V: TRBV9
J: TRBJ1-1
D: NA

DNA: TGTGCCAGCAGTTTATCGATGGGGGTCGGATACACTGAAGCTTTCTTT
CDR3: CASSLSMGVGYTEAFF
size: NA
V: TRBV27
J: TRBJ1-1
D: NA